This T cell receptor (beta chain) is drawn from a study of human T cells and chemical hapten exposure. The time point: healthy volunteer bleed at 6 weeks. RNA extraction used unfractionated whole blood as the source of total RNA. Single cDNA molecules in the library carried unique molecular identifiers attached during preparation. MiXCR, applied by TCRdb to the RACE reads, yields one record per CDR3 protein. Among 70,000 to 85,000 distinct CDR3 sequences listed, about 8.7% were seen once. CDR1 is MNHEY and CDR2 is SVGAGI in the germline V gene. The CDR3 sequence is 15 residues long. Trimming removed 8 bases from V and 1 base from J; junction bases left unmatched: 8. There are many counts of this clonotype. No antigen is known for it. Study-level points and caveats: Once DPC sensitization occurred, TCRs above 1 in 1000 frequency showed no change.

The sample taken for sequencing was whole blood. This receptor was obtained from a male donor in good health. Some clones in this sample may be carry-over from other donors' samples. The V call is TRBV6-5, the J call TRBJ1-5, with 7 bases fitting TRBD1. Here the CDR3 reads CASQLRQGSNQPQHF. CDR3 nucleotide sequence: TGTGCCAGCCAACTTAGACAGGGCAGCAATCAGCCCCAGCATTTT.